Listed here is a single T cell receptor (beta chain). This clonotype has a count of ten or more. Its specific antigen is unknown. No base quality information exists; no much larger clone differs at one position. Donors were around 37 systemically healthy Caucasian individuals from Russia aged 6 to 90 years. Approximately 10 milliliters of peripheral blood were collected from each donor into EDTA-treated Vacutainer tubes. PBMCs were isolated by Ficoll-Paque density-gradient centrifugation, with at least 7 million obtained per sample. Total RNA, at least 6 micrograms per sample, was extracted from PBMCs with Trizol reagent. The percentages of naive CD45RAhigh/CD27high T cells were determined by flow cytometry on a PBMC aliquot from every donor. The germline V gene sets CDR1 to SGHRS and CDR2 to YFSETQ. V and J are truncated by 5 bases and 9 bases respectively, leaving an intervening sequence of 11 bases. Its CDR3 holds 11 amino acids, cysteine through phenylalanine. The retained sequence is limited to the CDR3, 33 bases, with the frame set at the first base.

This record comes from a study of blood T cells in healthy people across ages (dated by TCRdb to between 2015 and 2016). Describing the broader study: In model experiments, roughly one uniquely barcoded TCR beta cDNA molecule per two T cells was captured by template switching. To avoid experimental bias, donors of different ages were spread randomly across the sequencing lanes. Age-related changes in TCR beta repertoire diversity were measured in the study by deep sequencing normalized with unique cDNA molecular identifiers. Four age groups were formed from the donors: young (average 16 years), middle-aged (approximately 42), aged (under 70) and long-lived (approximately 80). Using the same blood draw, the study looked at two additional independent replicas of 1 million unique cDNA reads for two donors, one aged 18 to 30 and the other aged 80 or older. The paper as a whole reports these results and caveats: Because donor CMV infection status was unknown, age-related changes in expanded clonotypes were potentially confounded. Compared with the aged group, the long-lived group had more naive CD4+ T cells, fewer expanded clones and increased TCR diversity, a pattern suggesting age selection. Total diversity estimates from one million sequenced T cells were considered lower bounds and underestimates. As age increased, observed TCR beta diversity per million T cells dropped in a roughly linear way, and a significant reduction was already evident by age 40. Observed TCR beta diversity correlated strongly with the percentage of naive T cells measured by flow cytometry. Since profiling was done on bulk unsorted PBMCs, naive and antigen-experienced compartments could not be conclusively compared.

Preparation of the library involved 5' RACE. The reads were generated on an Illumina HiSeq 2500. A second PCR of about 7 to 12 cycles was run with a J-beta primer mix and a sample-barcoded 5' primer. A unique molecular identifier was introduced onto each TCR beta cDNA molecule by a template-switch 5' adaptor carrying 12 random nucleotides. Each sample yielded at least 2.5 million CDR3-containing paired-end reads. First-strand cDNA was synthesized from all RNA with the Mint cDNA synthesis kit, primed by a TRBC-specific oligonucleotide. Following uracil-DNA glycosylase treatment, all cDNA underwent a first 18-cycle PCR with the universal primers M1SS and BC2_uni_R. Turning to the authors' computational methods: For normalization, 1 million high-quality reads were randomly selected from each sample, with every read carrying a distinct molecular identifier. Instead of being binned into consensus sequences, reads with shared molecular identifiers were discarded. CDR3 identification, clonotype clustering and error correction used MiTCR with a Q25 quality threshold and the strictest error-elimination algorithm. A nonparametric unseen species model with Euler transformation was used to estimate lower-bound total TCR beta diversity. TCRdb cleaned the public reads at Q25 with fastp, built clones with MiXCR and kept in-frame beta chains. Rows with one shared CDR3 protein collapse into an entry with the most common genes and DNA. The V and J calls were determined by TCRdb, not by the authors. This sample gives around 620,000 distinct CDR3 sequences in total; 25% to 30% of them show up just once. The leading ten clones occupy around 18% of the sample.

The receptor was isolated from a woman in her 70s in good health. The chain was built from TRBV5-1 and TRBJ1-2; the D gene cannot be named for sure. Sequences were obtained from blood. The CDR3 protein sequence reads: CASRLTGSYTF. The bases are TGCGCCAGCAGGTTGACTGGGAGCTACACCTTC. Beyond the CDR3, the reference TRBV5-1 and TRBJ1-2 genes provide the residues; the full variable domain reads: KAGVTQTPRYLIKTRGQQVTLSCSPISGHRSVSWYQQTPGQGLQFLFEYFSETQRNKGNFPGRFSGRQFSNSRSEMNVSTLELGDSALYLCASRLTGSYTFGSGTRLTVV.